This T cell receptor (beta chain) appears in the sequencing data of a study of T cell responses to AZD1222 COVID-19 vaccine. Turning to the study itself: Both about-4-week and about-12-week second-dose recipients were combined.

Findings and caveats of the study: Targets within unmutated variant regions were reportedly found for nearly half of spike-specific TCRs. The span of vaccine-associated CD4 TCRs extended across spike, with dominance at 160-218 and 743-854.

Sequencing was performed with immunoSEQ multiplex PCR; in TCRdb, only in-frame clones are kept and a portion is missing. The sample contains about 120,000 clones, 80% to 90% of which appear only once. With respect to this clone: Its target is not known.

In germline, CDR1 is SEHNR, CDR2 FQNEAQ (reference sequence). The CDR3 sequence is 13 residues long. V was trimmed by 3 bases and J by 1 base, leaving 6 bases between them. The sequencing here drew on peripheral blood, taken on day 0 of AZD1222 vaccination. This rearrangement joins TRBV7-9 to TRBJ1-1; D is ambiguous. This clonotype was sampled from an adult in good health. The CDR3 DNA reads as TGTGCCAGCAGCTTGAGGTCGAACACTGAAGCTTTCTTT. Residues: CASSLRSNTEAFF.